The clone carrying this T cell receptor (beta chain) was seen only once. The data are from a study of blood T cell repertoires in COVID-19. Study at large: COVID-19 samples, acute and convalescent, were from the United States, Italy and Spain. From T cells, B-cell-depleted T cells, or PBMCs came the material, which was cDNA or gDNA.

Germline CDR1 is LNHNV and CDR2 is YYDKDF (reference sequence). The V end was cut by 3 bases, the J end by 1 base, with 12 bases between. The length of the CDR3 is 15 residues. How the authors handled the data: Quantification of nucleated cells was approximated via reference gene primer amplification. Assay: immunoSEQ multiplex PCR; the TCRdb copy retains only in-frame clones and omits some. For V, J and clone size, that table is used; D and trimming come from the DNA. There are fewer than 250,000 clones in the sample; about 82% occur only once, and about 6.3% lies in the top ten. This clonotype originated in a woman in her sixties with active or convalescent COVID-19. Input material: peripheral blood. The chain joins TRBV15 to TRBJ2-5; the D is unclear. The DNA for the CDR3 is TGTGCCACCAGCAGTAATGGGCAGAGCCAAGAGACCCAGTACTTC. Protein product: CATSSNGQSQETQYF.